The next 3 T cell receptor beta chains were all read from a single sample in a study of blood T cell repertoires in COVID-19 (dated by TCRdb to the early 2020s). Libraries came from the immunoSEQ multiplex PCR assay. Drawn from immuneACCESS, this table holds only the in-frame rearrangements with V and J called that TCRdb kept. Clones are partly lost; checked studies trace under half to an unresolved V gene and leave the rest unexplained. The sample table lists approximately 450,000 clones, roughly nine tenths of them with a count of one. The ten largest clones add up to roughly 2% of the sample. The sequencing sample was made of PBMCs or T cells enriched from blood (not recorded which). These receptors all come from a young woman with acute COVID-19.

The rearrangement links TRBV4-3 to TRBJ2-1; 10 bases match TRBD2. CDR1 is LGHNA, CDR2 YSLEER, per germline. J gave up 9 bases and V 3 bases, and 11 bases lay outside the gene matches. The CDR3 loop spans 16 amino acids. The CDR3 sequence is CASSQSTSSGSREQFF. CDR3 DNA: TGCGCCAGCAGCCAGTCCACCTCTAGCGGGAGTCGTGAGCAGTTCTTC.

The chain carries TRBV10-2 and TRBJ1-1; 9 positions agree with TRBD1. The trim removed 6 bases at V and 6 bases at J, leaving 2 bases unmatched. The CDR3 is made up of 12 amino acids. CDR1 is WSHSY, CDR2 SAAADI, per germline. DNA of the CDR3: TGCGCCAGCAGCGGACAGGGGCCTGAAGCTTTCTTT. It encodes CASSGQGPEAFF.

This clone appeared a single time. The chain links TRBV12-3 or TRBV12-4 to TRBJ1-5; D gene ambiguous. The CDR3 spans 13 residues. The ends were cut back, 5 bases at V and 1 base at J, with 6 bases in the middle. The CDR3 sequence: CASSERSNQPQHF. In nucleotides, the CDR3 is TGTGCCAGCAGTGAACGGAGCAATCAGCCCCAGCATTTT.